One sample yielded the 24 T cell receptor beta chains listed below, sequenced in a study of T cells in Graves' hyperthyroidism and ophthalmopathy. What was amplified from RNA transcripts were TCR beta CDR3 regions. With the HTBI primer set, the TCR CDR3 went through a first round of RT-PCR. TCRdb re-called the multiplex PCR reads with MiXCR, one entry per CDR3 protein. The sample holds over 150,000 distinct CDR3 sequences, more than 15% seen once. The source material was blood. The receptors were gathered from a woman aged 45 to 65 with Graves' hyperthyroidism.

This clonotype appeared many times. The gene calls are TRBV10-1 and TRBJ1-6; D unresolved. With 4 bases removed from V and 10 bases from J, the gap between germline ends came to 11 bases. Germline lookup yields CDR1 WNHNN and CDR2 SYGVQD (reference sequence). The CDR3 is made up of 13 amino acids. DNA for the CDR3: TGCGCCAGCAGTGCTCAGATGGGCTCACCCCTCCACTTT. Translating it yields CASSAQMGSPLHF.

The rearrangement uses TRBV5-1 and TRBJ2-7; TRBD2 matches 9 bases. This CDR3 spans 12 amino acids. Looked up from germline, CDR1 is SGHRS and CDR2 is YFSETQ. V gave up 9 bases and J gave up 4 bases; unmatched junction bases: 5. The CDR3 loop is CAKTSGLYEQYF. The CDR3 DNA sequence: TGCGCCAAGACTAGCGGCTTGTACGAGCAGTACTTC. Together with reference TRBV5-1 and TRBJ2-7, the CDR3 gives the full variable domain: KAGVTQTPRYLIKTRGQQVTLSCSPISGHRSVSWYQQTPGQGLQFLFEYFSETQRNKGNFPGRFSGRQFSNSRSEMNVSTLELGDSALYLCAKTSGLYEQYFGPGTRLTVT.

This clonotype was seen ten or more times. This chain links TRBV20-1 with TRBJ2-7; D may be TRBD2 (6 bases). The CDR3 consists of 13 residues. Germline V CDR1 and CDR2: DFQATT, SNEGSKA (reference sequence). CDR3 nucleotide sequence: TGCGGCCAGGGAGGTAGATACTCCTACGAGCAGTACTTC. Its translation: CGQGGRYSYEQYF.

Regarding this clonotype: This may be a read error, as it is one base from a much larger clone. This sequence joins TRBV27 and TRBJ1-4; no firm D call. Germline V gene lookup returns CDR1 MNHEY and CDR2 SMNVEV (reference sequence). CDR3 length equals 14 residues. The CDR3 DNA reads as TGTGCCAGCAGTTTAATAGGGTGGAATGAAAAACTGGTTTTT. Its protein product is CASSLIGWNEKLVF.

This clonotype was counted between two and nine times. The DNA for the CDR3 is TGCGCCAGCCTACCCGGGATTTCCTTCTCTGGGGCCAACGTCCTGACTTTC. Residues: CASLPGISFSGANVLTF. The chain links TRBV5-1 to TRBJ2-6, with D possibly being TRBD2 (5 bases). The germline gives CDR1 SGHRS, CDR2 YFSETQ. The CDR3 spans 17 residues. Deletions cut 7 bases from V and 0 bases from J, with 17 bases between.

This clonotype has just a few counts. This chain joins TRBV11-3 and TRBJ2-7; D may be TRBD2 (5 bases). Trimming removed 5 bases from V and 3 bases from J, with 17 bases in between. Germline CDR1 reads SGHNT; CDR2 reads YENEEA. There are 15 residues in the CDR3. CDR3 nucleotides: TGTGCCAGCAGCCCCAGCGGTAACAGTCTCTACGAGCAGTACTTC. This sequence encodes CASSPSGNSLYEQYF.

In this sample, this clonotype turned up many times. V is TRBV6-1 and J is TRBJ1-2; 10 bases are shared with TRBD1. CDR1 MNHNS and CDR2 SASEGT come from the germline V gene. The length of the CDR3 is 15 residues. V gave up 4 bases and J gave up 2 bases; unmatched junction bases: 4. The CDR3, as DNA: TGTGCCAGCAGTGTGGGACAGGGGAAGAACTATGGCTACACCTTC. This gives the protein CASSVGQGKNYGYTF.

This clonotype was counted ten times or more. V is TRBV7-2 and J is TRBJ1-3; TRBD1 is a possible D gene (6 bases). The CDR3 length is 15 residues. Germline CDR1 is SGHTA and CDR2 is FQGNSA. V was cut by 8 bases and J by 0 bases, with 14 bases left in between. The DNA for the CDR3 is TGTGCCAGCGGACCAGGGGCAGCCTCTGGAAACACCATATATTTT. It is translated as CASGPGAASGNTIYF.

The chain has TRBV9 and TRBJ2-6; possible D gene TRBD2, 5 bases. The V end was cut by 4 bases, the J end by 2 bases, with 10 bases between. This CDR3 comprises 15 residues. Per the germline V gene, CDR1 is SGDLS and CDR2 is YYNGEE. CDR3 in DNA: TGTGCCAGCAGCCCACTAGGGACTGGGGCCAACGTCCTGACTTTC. This translates into CASSPLGTGANVLTF.

The rearrangement joins TRBV4-1 to TRBJ2-7; D not certain. The germline gives CDR1 MGHRA, CDR2 YSYEKL. V shed 5 bases and J shed 2 bases, with 16 bases lying between them. This CDR3 is built from 15 residues. CDR3 DNA sequence: TGCGCCAGCAGCTTACTAAGATCTCCCGCCTACGAGCAGTACTTC. Its protein is CASSLLRSPAYEQYF.

This clonotype was counted at least ten times. The gene calls are TRBV6-1 and TRBJ1-6, with 8 bases matching TRBD1. V lost 1 base and J lost 8; bases outside the gene matches: 4. This CDR3 has 15 amino acids. Germline assignment: CDR1 MNHNS and CDR2 SASEGT. CDR3 nucleotides: TGTGCCAGCAGTGAAGACGGACAGGGCGATTCACCCCTCCACTTT. Amino acid sequence: CASSEDGQGDSPLHF.

The chain carries TRBV24-1 and TRBJ2-3; TRBD1 might be the D (6 bases). The CDR3 has 17 amino acids. CDR1 KGHDR and CDR2 SFDVKD come from the germline V gene. V dropped 2 bases and J dropped 0 bases, with 14 bases sitting between them. CDR3 region: CATSDSLDRLSTDTQYF. The CDR3 region has the DNA TGTGCCACCAGTGATTCGTTAGACAGGCTCAGCACAGATACGCAGTATTTT.

The chain has TRBV5-1 and TRBJ1-2, with D unclear. Germline-derived CDR1 and CDR2 are SGHRS and YFSETQ. This CDR3 has 12 amino acids. Trimming pared 1 base from V and 3 bases from J, leaving 4 bases between. CDR3 bases: TGCGCCAGCAGCTTGACAGACTATGGCTACACCTTC. Its translation is CASSLTDYGYTF. Based on the CDR3 plus reference TRBV5-1 and TRBJ1-2, the full variable domain is KAGVTQTPRYLIKTRGQQVTLSCSPISGHRSVSWYQQTPGQGLQFLFEYFSETQRNKGNFPGRFSGRQFSNSRSEMNVSTLELGDSALYLCASSLTDYGYTFGSGTRLTVV.

This clonotype has ten or more counts. The rearrangement joins TRBV6-2 or TRBV6-3 to TRBJ1-2; D uncertain. The length of the CDR3 is 13 residues. V lost 0 bases to trimming and J lost 5 bases, with 7 bases between them. Germline V CDR1 and CDR2: MNHEY, SVGEGT. In nucleotides, the CDR3 is TGTGCCAGCAGTTACTCGAACGTATATGGCTACACCTTC. Translation: CASSYSNVYGYTF.

J is TRBJ2-2 and V is TRBV11-2, with a weak D call TRBD1 (6 bases). Germline V gene lookup returns CDR1 SGHAT and CDR2 FQNNGV. The CDR3 runs 15 residues. Trimming removed 4 bases at V and 5 bases at J, with 14 bases between. The CDR3 sequence is CASSYTGRGTGELFF. The DNA of the CDR3 is TGTGCCAGCAGCTACACAGGGAGAGGAACCGGGGAGCTGTTTTTT.

Concerning this clonotype itself: Sequence at one end of the junction differs from germline and may be a read error. The chain recombines TRBV2 with TRBJ2-1; D uncertain. There are 16 residues in the CDR3. CDR1 and CDR2 from the germline V gene are SNHLY and FYNNEI. CDR3 bases: TGTGCCAGCAGAATCCCGGACGCGAGCTCCTACAGTGAGCAGTTCTTC. It codes for CASRIPDASSYSEQFF.

As DNA, the CDR3 is TGTGCCAGCAGCTCAAGCGGGTTAACAGATACGCAGTATTTT. This gives the protein CASSSSGLTDTQYF. The gene calls are TRBV7-2 and TRBJ2-3, with D maybe TRBD2 (6 bases). There are 14 residues in the CDR3. Trimming pared 4 bases from V and 3 bases from J, leaving 11 bases between. Germline CDR1 is SGHTA and CDR2 is FQGNSA.

This clonotype was recorded at least ten times. The chain has TRBV11-2 and TRBJ2-3; possibly TRBD2 for D (5 bases). Trimming removed 3 bases at V and 2 bases at J, with 15 bases between. Germline CDR1 reads SGHAT; CDR2 reads FQNNGV. CDR3 length equals 16 residues. The CDR3 coding sequence is TGTGCCAGCAGCTTTACGGCGGGCATAAACACAGATACGCAGTATTTT. Translation gives CASSFTAGINTDTQYF.

Ten or more counts support this clonotype. The chain uses TRBV20-1 and TRBJ2-3, with 10 bases lining up with TRBD1. This CDR3 region has 15 residues. Germline V gene data show CDR1 as DFQATT and CDR2 as SNEGSKA (reference sequence). The J segment lost 5 bases and the V segment lost 3 bases, leaving 8 bases of the junction unmatched. CDR3 coding DNA: TGCAGTGCTAGGGGGGGGGACAGGGGTTTAGATACGCAGTATTTT. Translating it yields CSARGGDRGLDTQYF.

In this sample, this clonotype turned up many times. This sequence joins TRBV2 and TRBJ1-2; TRBD1 matches at 7 bases. This CDR3 region has 16 residues. The V gene's germline CDR1 is SNHLY and CDR2 FYNNEI. V gave up 8 bases and J gave up 1 base; unmatched junction bases: 13. CDR3 DNA: TGTGCCAGCCTAAGGGCCCCGGGACAGAGTAACTATGGCTACACCTTC. This sequence encodes CASLRAPGQSNYGYTF.

This clonotype was counted a few times. The rearrangement links TRBV7-2 to TRBJ1-2; D gene unclear. The CDR3 extends over 13 amino acids. Trimming pared 2 bases from V and 6 bases from J, leaving 10 bases between. The germline V gene encodes CDR1 SGHTA and CDR2 FQGNSA. Here the CDR3 DNA reads TGTGCCAGCAGCTTATCGGGGAGGAATGGCTACACCTTC. It is translated as CASSLSGRNGYTF.

This clonotype was seen at least ten times. The rearrangement uses TRBV24-1 and TRBJ1-4; 10 bases match TRBD1. The CDR3 sequence is 15 residues long. From germline, CDR1 is KGHDR and CDR2 SFDVKD. The ends lost 5 bases at V and 8 bases at J; junction bases unmatched: 7. The CDR3 nucleotides are TGTGCCACCAGTGGTACCGGGACAGGGGAAGAAAAACTGTTTTTT. Translating it yields CATSGTGTGEEKLFF.

This clonotype was counted at least ten times. This chain joins TRBV20-1 and TRBJ2-1; TRBD2 aligns across 8 bases. V was pared by 0 bases and J by 10 bases, with 11 bases of the junction left unmatched. Germline V lookup: CDR1 DFQATT, CDR2 SNEGSKA (reference sequence). CDR3 length: 15 amino acids. The CDR3 DNA sequence: TGCAGTGCTAGAGATAGTAGCGGGGCTGGGACCGAGCAGTTCTTC. Its translation: CSARDSSGAGTEQFF.

This clonotype was counted many times. Its ends do not fully match the called genes, so a read error is possible. The chain has TRBV3-1 and TRBJ1-2; TRBD1 is a possible D gene (6 bases). This CDR3 contains 12 residues. Germline V gene lookup returns CDR1 LGHDT and CDR2 YNNKEL (reference sequence). CDR3 sequence (DNA): TGTGCCAGCAGTCAAGGGGGCTATGGCTACACCTTC. Translating gives CASSQGGYGYTF.